Detailed here is one T cell receptor beta chain. The data were taken from a study of control samples from healthy donors and cancer patients. J lost 5 bases, V lost 0 bases, and 7 bases had no gene match. Germline values: CDR1 SGHDT, CDR2 YYEEEE. This CDR3 region has 15 residues. Generated by immunoSEQ multiplex PCR, the TCRdb table keeps only in-frame clones and is missing some. The sample gives approximately 160,000 clones, about 91% of which show up once; approximately 2% is in the top ten. This TCR was sampled from a woman between 40 and 50 years old in good health. This rearrangement joins TRBV5-6 to TRBJ1-2; 7 nucleotides match TRBD1. Sequenced input: blood. CDR3 DNA sequence: TGTGCCAGCAGCTTGGGGACAGGCGAGCGGTATGGCTACACCTTC. This sequence encodes CASSLGTGERYGYTF.